A single sample is the source of the 8 T cell receptor beta chains below, sequenced in a study of T cell changes during pregnancy in multiple sclerosis. The data were produced by immunoSEQ multiplex PCR, yet TCRdb's version contains in-frame clones alone and is incomplete. This table holds about 110,000 clones, 80% to 95% found once. The input for sequencing was peripheral blood, taken in the third trimester of pregnancy. The receptors were sampled from a female donor with multiple sclerosis, enrolled in a pregnancy study.

The CDR3 region is CASSQSRTDYGYTF. In DNA form, the CDR3 reads TGTGCCAGCAGCCAATCGCGGACTGACTATGGCTACACCTTC. This chain links TRBV16 with TRBJ1-2; D remains unclear. The CDR3 length is 14 residues. Trimming pared 0 bases from V and 3 bases from J, leaving 8 bases between. Germline V lookup: CDR1 KGHSY, CDR2 FQNENV.

The rearrangement links TRBV29-1 to TRBJ1-5; D is ambiguous. V was cut by 1 base and J by 7 bases, with 11 bases left in between. The CDR3 length is 13 residues. The germline V gene has CDR1 SQVTM and CDR2 ANQGSEA. CDR3 residues: CSVEAVIGQPQHF. In DNA, the CDR3 is TGCAGCGTTGAAGCCGTTATCGGGCAGCCCCAGCATTTT.

This clone was observed a single time. The chain recombines TRBV25-1 with TRBJ2-5; D call uncertain. The tail of the sequence fits TRBJ2-7 better, so the J call may be wrong. CDR3 length equals 11 residues. Germline CDR1 MGHDK, CDR2 SYGVNS. The CDR3 is CASSALYEQYF. The CDR3 DNA reads TGTGCCAGCAGCGCCCTCTACGAGCAGTACTTC.

Concerning this clone: The junction and the germline gene differ at one end; a read error may be behind it. The J gene is TRBJ2-1, the V gene TRBV19; 14 bases line up with TRBD2. The CDR3 loop spans 14 amino acids. CDR1 LNHDA and CDR2 SQIVND come from the germline V gene (reference sequence). This CDR3 reads CASSIETGLAGEVF. DNA of the CDR3: TGTGCCAGTAGTATAGAGACGGGACTAGCGGGAGAGGTCTTC.

The rearrangement joins TRBV9 to TRBJ2-7; 7 bases match TRBD2. CDR3 length: 13 residues. In germline, CDR1 is SGDLS, CDR2 YYNGEE. J was trimmed by 4 bases and V by 4 bases; bases with no gene match: 5. CDR3 sequence reads: CASSPGLRYEQYF. CDR3 DNA sequence: TGTGCCAGCAGCCCGGGACTAAGGTACGAGCAGTACTTC.

This clone was seen only once. The J gene is TRBJ1-4, the V gene TRBV4-1; D possibly corresponds to TRBD1 (5 bases). Germline CDR1 reads MGHRA; CDR2 reads YSYEKL. The V gene lost 2 bases and the J gene lost 5 bases, with 12 bases spanning the gap. The CDR3 spans 15 residues. CDR3 in amino acids: CASSQNPQGNEKLFF. The CDR3 nucleotides are TGCGCCAGCAGCCAAAATCCCCAGGGAAATGAAAAACTGTTTTTT.

The chain combines TRBV29-1 with TRBJ1-1; D is unclear. Between the trimmed V and J ends, which lost 1 base and 1 base, there was a span of 10 bases. CDR1 and CDR2 from the germline V gene are SQVTM and ANQGSEA. The CDR3 runs to 14 residues. DNA of the CDR3: TGCAGCGTTGAAGGGCGCGCGGAGAACACTGAAGCTTTCTTT. This translates into CSVEGRAENTEAFF.

The V call is TRBV10-3, the J call TRBJ1-2; perhaps TRBD1 as D (5 bases). Germline loops: CDR1 ENHRY, CDR2 SYGVKD. Trimming stripped 3 bases from V and 8 bases from J, with 19 bases between. The CDR3 runs 15 residues. The CDR3 region has the DNA TGTGCCATCAGTGATCTTGACGGGGGTTGGGACGGCTACACCTTC. Translation: CAISDLDGGWDGYTF.